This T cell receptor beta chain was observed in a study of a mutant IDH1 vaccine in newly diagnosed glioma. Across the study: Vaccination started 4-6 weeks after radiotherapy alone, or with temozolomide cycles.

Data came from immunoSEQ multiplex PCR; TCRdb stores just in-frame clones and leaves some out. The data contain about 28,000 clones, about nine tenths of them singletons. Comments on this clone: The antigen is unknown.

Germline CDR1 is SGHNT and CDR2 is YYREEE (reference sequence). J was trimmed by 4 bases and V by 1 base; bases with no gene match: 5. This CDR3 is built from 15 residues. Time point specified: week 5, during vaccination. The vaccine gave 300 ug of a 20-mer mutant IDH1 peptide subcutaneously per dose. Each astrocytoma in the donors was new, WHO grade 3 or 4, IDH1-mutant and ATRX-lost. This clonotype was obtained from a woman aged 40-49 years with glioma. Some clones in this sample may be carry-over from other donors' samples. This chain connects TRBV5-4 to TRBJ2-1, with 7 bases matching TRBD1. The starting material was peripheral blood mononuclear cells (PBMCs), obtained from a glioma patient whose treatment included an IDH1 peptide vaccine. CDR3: CASSLSQGPYNEQFF. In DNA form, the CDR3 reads TGTGCCAGCAGCTTGTCACAGGGGCCATACAATGAGCAGTTCTTC.